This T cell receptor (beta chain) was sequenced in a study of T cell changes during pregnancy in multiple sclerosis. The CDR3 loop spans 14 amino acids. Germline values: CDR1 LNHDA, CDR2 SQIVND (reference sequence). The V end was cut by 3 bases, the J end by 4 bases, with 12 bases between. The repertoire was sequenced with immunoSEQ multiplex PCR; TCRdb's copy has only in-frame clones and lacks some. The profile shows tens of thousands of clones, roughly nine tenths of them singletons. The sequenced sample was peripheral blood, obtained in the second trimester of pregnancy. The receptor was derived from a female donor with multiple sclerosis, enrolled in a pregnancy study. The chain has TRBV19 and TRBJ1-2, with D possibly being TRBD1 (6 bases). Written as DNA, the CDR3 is TGTGCCAGTAGTATCCCAGGGGCTGCCTATGGCTACACCTTC. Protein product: CASSIPGAAYGYTF.